This T cell receptor (beta chain) was identified in a study of blood T cells in healthy people across ages. Whole-study findings and limits: TCR beta diversity correlated strongly with naive T cell percentage. Whereas aged donors had fewer naive CD4+ cells, long-lived donors had more of them and higher diversity.

Using a J-beta primer mix together with a sample-barcoded 5' primer, a second PCR was run for roughly 6 to 11 cycles. Every cDNA molecule carried a tag from a template-switch adaptor bearing 12 random nucleotides. TCRdb ran MiXCR on the 5' RACE reads and lists one entry per CDR3 protein. The sample consists of about a million distinct CDR3 sequences, around 48% of them appearing once. Looked up from germline, CDR1 is SGHNT and CDR2 is YYREEE (reference sequence). V shed 0 bases, J shed 10 bases, and the junction held 10 bases outside the gene matches. CDR3 length equals 16 residues. This clonotype was seen only a few times. The antigen is not known.

Sequencing used blood. This TCR was sampled from a young man in good health. V gene TRBV5-4 combines with J gene TRBJ2-3, with 11 bases matching TRBD2. This chain's CDR3 is CASSLDPSGGLRAQYF. The CDR3 DNA reads TGTGCCAGCAGCTTGGATCCTAGCGGGGGGCTTCGTGCGCAGTATTTT.